The 24 T cell receptor beta chains below come from one sample, sequenced in a study of T cells after yellow fever vaccination. TCRdb called the 5' RACE reads again in MiXCR, with one record for every CDR3 protein. The sample lists hundreds of thousands of distinct CDR3 sequences, around 13% occurring once. This specimen was CD4+ T cells sorted from PBMCs, taken 15 days after the yellow fever booster vaccination. Receptors were obtained from a man aged 18 to 35 who received the YFV17D yellow fever vaccine.

This clonotype showed up just a few times. The V and J genes are TRBV4-1 and TRBJ2-2; 12 positions match TRBD1. Per the germline V gene, CDR1 is MGHRA and CDR2 is YSYEKL. Germline trimming cut 4 bases from V and 4 bases from J; bases unmatched to any gene: 4. CDR3 length: 16 amino acids. The CDR3 sequence is CASSLGQGAITGELFF. The CDR3 coding sequence is TGCGCCAGCAGCCTGGGACAGGGGGCGATCACCGGGGAGCTGTTTTTT.

The gene calls are TRBV2 and TRBJ1-6; D unclear. The CDR3 length is 12 residues. V dropped 5 bases and J dropped 9 bases, with 8 bases sitting between them. Germline CDR1 is SNHLY and CDR2 is FYNNEI. This chain's CDR3 is CASSKFASPLHF. CDR3 coding DNA: TGTGCCAGCAGTAAGTTCGCTTCACCCCTCCACTTT.

This clonotype was observed a handful of times. The rearrangement joins TRBV27 to TRBJ1-2; 7 positions match TRBD1. Germline V gene sequence: CDR1 MNHEY, CDR2 SMNVEV (reference sequence). The V and J ends lost 2 bases and 0 bases, in that order; junction bases with no gene match: 6. The CDR3 is 16 amino acids. The CDR3 spells CASSLVRGKANYGYTF. In nucleotides, the CDR3 is TGTGCCAGCAGTTTAGTCAGGGGGAAAGCTAACTATGGCTACACCTTC.

This sequence joins TRBV7-3 and TRBJ1-2; D remains ambiguous. The V end lost 5 bases, the J end lost 7 bases, and 14 bases lay between the germline ends. In germline, CDR1 is SGHTA, CDR2 FQGTGA. The CDR3 extends over 13 amino acids. CDR3 sequence: CASSAYSGSGYTF. The CDR3, as DNA: TGTGCCAGCAGCGCCTACTCTGGAAGTGGCTACACCTTC.

This clonotype was counted a few times. The genes are TRBV6-5 and TRBJ1-2; D uncertain. Germline V CDR1 and CDR2: MNHEY, SVGAGI. The V end lost 6 bases, the J end lost 3 bases, and 11 bases lay between the germline ends. The CDR3 loop spans 13 amino acids. Here the CDR3 DNA reads TGTGCCAGCAGGGGCCGGGCCCACTATGGCTACACCTTC. Protein sequence: CASRGRAHYGYTF.

This clonotype showed up many times. The chain has TRBV10-3 and TRBJ2-7, with D perhaps matching TRBD1 or TRBD2 (5 bases each). This CDR3 is built from 15 residues. Trimming took off 6 bases at V and 2 bases at J, with 17 bases between the two ends. Germline V gene sequence: CDR1 ENHRY, CDR2 SYGVKD. CDR3: CAISEGRPQTYEQYV. The DNA for the CDR3 is TGTGCCATCAGCGAGGGGCGGCCCCAAACCTACGAGCAGTACGTC.

The chain couples TRBV5-5 to TRBJ2-2, with 9 bases identical to TRBD2. In germline, CDR1 is SGHKS, CDR2 YYEKEE (reference sequence). V trimming: 4 bases; J trimming: 2 bases; junction bases outside the gene matches: 9. The CDR3 runs 17 residues. The CDR3 DNA is TGTGCCAGCAGCAGACGGCTAGCGGGGAAAAACACCGGGGAGCTGTTTTTT. Protein product: CASSRRLAGKNTGELFF.

This rearrangement joins TRBV5-4 to TRBJ2-3; D is possibly TRBD1 (5 bases). V lost 4 bases, J lost 2 bases, and 14 bases lay in between. Per germline, CDR1 SGHNT and CDR2 YYREEE (reference sequence). The CDR3 contains 15 residues. The CDR3 reads CASSGRTHITDTQYF. The CDR3 nucleotides read TGTGCCAGCAGCGGACGGACACATATCACAGATACGCAGTATTTT.

This clonotype was observed a few times. The chain is built from TRBV11-2 and TRBJ2-3; 10 bases line up with TRBD2. The CDR3 has 16 residues. The germline gives CDR1 SGHAT, CDR2 FQNNGV. With 7 bases clipped from V and 7 bases from J, the junction kept 14 bases outside the gene matches. The CDR3 loop reads CASNSRQRGGLNTQYF. The DNA of the CDR3 is TGTGCCAGCAACTCCCGCCAGCGGGGGGGCCTGAATACGCAGTATTTT. The full variable domain, completed using reference TRBV11-2 and TRBJ2-3, is EAGVAQSPRYKIIEKRQSVAFWCNPISGHATLYWYQQILGQGPKLLIQFQNNGVVDDSQLPKDRFSAERLKGVDSTLKIQPAKLEDSAVYLCASNSRQRGGLNTQYFGPGTRLTVL.

The V call is TRBV7-8, the J call TRBJ2-7, with 9 bases aligning to TRBD1. The germline CDR1 and CDR2 sequences are SGHVS and FQNEAQ. The CDR3 runs to 14 residues. The V segment lost 5 bases and the J segment 2 bases; nucleotides outside the gene matches: 4. The CDR3 reads CASSMTGGAYEQYV. The CDR3 nucleotides are TGTGCCAGCAGCATGACAGGGGGGGCCTACGAGCAGTACGTC.

The genes are TRBV20-1 and TRBJ2-5, with TRBD1 identical over 9 bases. Per the germline V gene, CDR1 is DFQATT and CDR2 is SNEGSKA (reference sequence). V shed 4 bases and J 5 bases; nucleotides not matched to a gene: 2. The CDR3 sequence is 12 residues long. CDR3 sequence (DNA): TGCAGTGCTACGACAGGGGGGGAGACCCAGTACTTC. Encoded protein: CSATTGGETQYF.

V and J are TRBV5-1 and TRBJ2-3; TRBD1 agrees at 11 bases. Unmatched junction bases numbered 9, after V lost 3 bases and J lost 6 bases. This CDR3 has 16 amino acids. CDR1 and CDR2 (germline): SGHRS, YFSETQ. The CDR3 region is CASSSAGTGGFDTQYF. As DNA, the CDR3 is TGCGCCAGCAGCTCCGCCGGGACAGGGGGATTCGATACGCAGTATTTT. The full variable domain, rest sourced from reference TRBV5-1 and TRBJ2-3, is KAGVTQTPRYLIKTRGQQVTLSCSPISGHRSVSWYQQTPGQGLQFLFEYFSETQRNKGNFPGRFSGRQFSNSRSEMNVSTLELGDSALYLCASSSAGTGGFDTQYFGPGTRLTVL.

The chain uses TRBV7-3 and TRBJ2-2; TRBD1 aligns across 7 bases. V shed 6 bases, J shed 1 base, and the junction held 5 bases outside the gene matches. This CDR3 has 15 residues. Germline V lookup: CDR1 SGHTA, CDR2 FQGTGA. The CDR3 sequence: CASSSAGGNTGELFF. In DNA, the CDR3 is TGTGCCAGCAGTTCAGCAGGGGGGAACACCGGGGAGCTGTTTTTT.

The chain carries TRBV9 and TRBJ2-2; 9 bases line up with TRBD1. V was pared by 4 bases and J by 3 bases, with 4 bases of the junction left unmatched. This CDR3 has 15 amino acids. Germline values: CDR1 SGDLS, CDR2 YYNGEE. The CDR3 DNA reads as TGTGCCAGCAGCCTAAGGACAGGGGACACCGGGGAGCTGTTTTTT. Its translation is CASSLRTGDTGELFF. Full variable domain (missing parts from reference TRBV9 and TRBJ2-2): DSGVTQTPKHLITATGQRVTLRCSPRSGDLSVYWYQQSLDQGLQFLIQYYNGEERAKGNILERFSAQQFPDLHSELNLSSLELGDSALYFCASSLRTGDTGELFFGEGSRLTVL.

The chain uses TRBV15 and TRBJ2-3, with no clear D. The CDR3 spans 14 residues. The V gene's germline CDR1 is LNHNV and CDR2 YYDKDF (reference sequence). V lost 3 bases and J lost 2, with 9 bases in between. CDR3 region: CATSRMGNTDTQYF. The CDR3 nucleotides are TGTGCCACCAGCAGGATGGGGAACACAGATACGCAGTATTTT.

This clonotype has more than one count but fewer than ten. The chain links TRBV7-2 to TRBJ1-5; TRBD1 aligns across 9 bases. Germline lookup yields CDR1 SGHTA and CDR2 FQGNSA. The J segment lost 3 bases and the V segment lost 4 bases, leaving 7 bases of the junction unmatched. The CDR3 sequence is 16 residues long. This CDR3 reads CASSSGGTGINQPQHF. In DNA form, the CDR3 reads TGTGCCAGCAGCTCAGGGGGGACAGGGATCAATCAGCCCCAGCATTTT.

The chain is built from TRBV5-1 and TRBJ2-6; no reliable D call. The germline V gene encodes CDR1 SGHRS and CDR2 YFSETQ. Trimming cost V 4 bases and J 0 bases, with 8 bases left between them. CDR3 length: 15 residues. CDR3 protein: CASSQDPSGANVLTF. The CDR3, as DNA: TGCGCCAGCAGCCAGGACCCCTCTGGGGCCAACGTCCTGACTTTC.

The rearrangement links TRBV12-3 or TRBV12-4 to TRBJ1-1; perhaps TRBD1 as D (5 bases). V was trimmed by 7 bases and J by 8 bases, leaving 11 bases between them. The CDR3 is 11 amino acids. As DNA, the CDR3 is TGTGCCAGCACTTGGGGGGGGGAAGCTTTCTTT. This codes for CASTWGGEAFF.

The J gene is TRBJ1-2, the V gene TRBV5-6; D gene uncertain. Germline V lookup: CDR1 SGHDT, CDR2 YYEEEE. CDR3 length: 15 residues. The V gene lost 4 bases and the J gene lost 6 bases, with 19 bases spanning the gap. CDR3 DNA sequence: TGTGCCAGCAGCCCTGCCCCGGGGTCAGTTAATGGCTACACCTTC. This sequence encodes CASSPAPGSVNGYTF.

V usage is TRBV3-1 and J usage is TRBJ2-5; D may be TRBD1 (6 bases). The germline V and J ends were trimmed by 1 base and 2 bases, with 8 bases remaining between them. The CDR3 is made up of 14 amino acids. Germline-derived CDR1 and CDR2 are LGHDT and YNNKEL (reference sequence). DNA of the CDR3: TGTGCCAGCAGCCAAGCCGGACAGCAAGAGACCCAGTACTTC. Translating gives CASSQAGQQETQYF.

Only a few counts were recorded for this clonotype. The chain employs TRBV5-1 and TRBJ2-6; 9 nucleotides line up with TRBD1. CDR1 and CDR2 from the germline V gene are SGHRS and YFSETQ. The V segment lost 0 bases and the J segment 7 bases; nucleotides outside the gene matches: 5. The CDR3 is made up of 16 amino acids. The CDR3 coding sequence is TGCGCCAGCAGCTTGGGGGGACAGGGTGGCGCCAACGTCCTGACTTTC. Translated: CASSLGGQGGANVLTF.

The table lists this clonotype with a few counts. The V gene is TRBV4-1, the J gene TRBJ1-5, with no clear D. Germline values: CDR1 MGHRA, CDR2 YSYEKL. This CDR3 comprises 13 residues. V lost 1 base and J lost 3, with 4 bases in between. The CDR3 reads CASSQAPNQPQHF. DNA of the CDR3: TGCGCCAGCAGCCAAGCCCCCAATCAGCCCCAGCATTTT.

This clonotype was seen more than once but under ten times. This chain uses TRBV10-2 with TRBJ1-1; 7 bases fit TRBD1. CDR1 is WSHSY, CDR2 SAAADI, per germline. J was trimmed by 4 bases and V by 6 bases; bases with no gene match: 5. This CDR3 has 13 residues. The CDR3 loop reads CASSDRVITEAFF. The CDR3 DNA reads TGCGCCAGCAGCGACAGGGTTATCACTGAAGCTTTCTTT.

This clonotype was picked up many times. This chain links TRBV13 with TRBJ2-3; D perhaps matches TRBD1 (6 bases). CDR1 PRHDT and CDR2 FYEKMQ come from the germline V gene (reference sequence). Trimming took 3 bases from V and 1 from J, leaving 11 bases between them. The CDR3 length is 15 residues. The CDR3 region is CASSFRGGGTDTQYF. The CDR3 DNA reads TGTGCCAGCAGCTTCAGGGGTGGCGGCACAGATACGCAGTATTTT.